This T cell receptor beta chain was sequenced during a study of cytomegalovirus exposure and HLA in healthy donors. Study-wide findings and caveats: There were several of the most significant clusters that appeared linked to common viral pathogens in a later analysis.

PCR employed 60 Vbeta and 13 Jbeta primers. Generated by immunoSEQ multiplex PCR, the TCRdb table keeps only in-frame clones and is missing some. The sample has 100,000 to 120,000 clones, approximately 82% seen once. The CDR3 totals 14 residues. Trimming cost V 2 bases and J 6 bases, with 13 bases left between them. Germline CDR1 is SGHNT and CDR2 is YYREEE (reference sequence). About this clone: Its antigen remains unidentified.

Material: PBMCs. The V call is TRBV5-4, the J call TRBJ2-3; D is possibly TRBD2 (6 bases). This receptor was obtained from a man aged 25-45 years in good health and CMV-seropositive. The DNA of the CDR3 is TGTGCCAGCAGCTTCTCCGGGGCGGGGGATACGCAGTATTTT. This codes for CASSFSGAGDTQYF.